What follows are 25 T cell receptor beta chains derived from one specimen sequenced in a study of T-cell memory formation after mild COVID-19. TCRdb reprocessed the 5' RACE reads via MiXCR and lists one record per CDR3 protein. The table records around 300,000 distinct CDR3 sequences, approximately 19% of them present only once. Sequenced input: PBMCs or a T cell subset sorted from them (not recorded which). These receptors all come from a young man who had mild COVID-19 (a few samples of this study predate the infection). Cell type and time point are not known.

This clonotype was counted at least ten times. The chain links TRBV11-2 to TRBJ2-1; TRBD2 is a possible D gene (6 bases). CDR1 and CDR2 (germline): SGHAT, FQNNGV. Trimming took off 2 bases at V and 7 bases at J, with 18 bases between the two ends. This CDR3 is 16 amino acids long. Here the CDR3 reads CASSLFRGSMGNEQFF. The CDR3 nucleotides read TGTGCCAGCAGCTTATTTCGGGGGTCCATGGGGAATGAGCAGTTCTTC.

As to this clonotype: The CDR3 carries no conserved terminal phenylalanine or tryptophan, so it likely arises from a read error. The DNA is left out, because the CDR3 cannot be placed on it with certainty; the CDR3 is given as TCRdb lists it. The chain is built from TRBV30 and TRBJ2-1; the tabulated D call, TRBD2, remains unverified against the DNA. The CDR3 length equals 15 residues, ends included. Germline CDR1 is GTSNPN and CDR2 is SVGIG (reference sequence). CDR3 sequence: CAWSVQRGGLAPVSI.

The CDR3, as DNA: TGTGCCAGCAGCTCCGGGGCCATTCAGTACTTC. Translation gives CASSSGAIQYF. The chain is built from TRBV2 and TRBJ2-4; D tentatively fits TRBD1 or TRBD2 (5 bases each). This CDR3 region has 11 residues. From germline, CDR1 is SNHLY and CDR2 FYNNEI. With 6 bases removed from V and 9 bases from J, the gap between germline ends came to 9 bases.

This clonotype occurred many times. The chain combines TRBV7-9 with TRBJ1-2; D unresolved. The germline CDR1 and CDR2 sequences are SEHNR and FQNEAQ (reference sequence). The CDR3 runs 14 residues. Trimming shortened V by 0 bases and J by 4 bases, and 9 bases separated the two germline ends. CDR3 residues: CASSLAEGSYGYTF. The DNA of the CDR3 is TGTGCCAGCAGCTTAGCCGAAGGATCCTATGGCTACACCTTC.

This clonotype has more than one count but fewer than ten. The V call is TRBV24-1, the J call TRBJ2-5, with a weak D call TRBD1 (5 bases). This CDR3 contains 13 residues. The germline V gene encodes CDR1 KGHDR and CDR2 SFDVKD. Between the trimmed V and J ends, which lost 5 bases and 3 bases, there was a span of 9 bases. CDR3 sequence: CATSAQGKETQYF. In DNA form, the CDR3 reads TGTGCCACCAGTGCCCAGGGAAAAGAGACCCAGTACTTC.

This clonotype was observed a few times. This chain connects TRBV12-3 or TRBV12-4 to TRBJ2-7; D is unclear. Trimming left V 3 bases short and J 0 bases short, with 6 bases between. This CDR3 region has 13 residues. The CDR3: CASSFWGSYEQYF. CDR3 DNA: TGTGCCAGCAGTTTTTGGGGCTCCTACGAGCAGTACTTC.

The chain uses TRBV6-2 or TRBV6-3 and TRBJ1-1; TRBD1 is a possible D gene (6 bases). Trimming took off 5 bases at V and 5 bases at J, with 12 bases between the two ends. This CDR3 contains 13 residues. Germline CDR1 is MNHEY and CDR2 is SVGEGT. CDR3 coding DNA: TGTGCCAGCAGTAGGACCGGGACAACTGAAGCTTTCTTT. It translates to CASSRTGTTEAFF.

The chain recombines TRBV4-1 with TRBJ2-1; 12 bases match TRBD1. Germline trimming cut 3 bases from V and 9 bases from J; bases unmatched to any gene: 3. This CDR3 region has 14 residues. In germline, CDR1 is MGHRA, CDR2 YSYEKL. CDR3 amino acids: CASSHRDRGREQFF. CDR3 coding DNA: TGCGCCAGCAGCCACCGGGACAGGGGGCGTGAGCAGTTCTTC.

V and J are TRBV27 and TRBJ2-2; D is uncertain. Germline lookup yields CDR1 MNHEY and CDR2 SMNVEV (reference sequence). The length of the CDR3 is 15 residues. V lost 3 bases and J 1 base, leaving 9 bases between the germline ends. CDR3 sequence: CASSFARMNTGELFF. In nucleotides, the CDR3 is TGTGCCAGCAGTTTCGCCCGGATGAACACCGGGGAGCTGTTTTTT.

The gene calls are TRBV24-1 and TRBJ2-1; 7 bases line up with TRBD1. The CDR3 sequence is 16 residues long. Germline CDR1 is KGHDR and CDR2 is SFDVKD. V lost 5 bases, J lost 5 bases, and 11 bases stayed unmatched. The CDR3 coding sequence is TGTGCCACCAGTGGGATCCGGGACAGATCGGACAATGAGCAGTTCTTC. Protein product: CATSGIRDRSDNEQFF.

This clonotype turned up a few times. The genes are TRBV11-2 and TRBJ2-5; TRBD2 matches at 13 bases. The CDR3 runs to 13 residues. J was trimmed by 5 bases and V by 9 bases; bases with no gene match: 3. Germline lookup yields CDR1 SGHAT and CDR2 FQNNGV. The CDR3 sequence: CASTSGGDETQYF. The CDR3 DNA reads as TGTGCCAGTACTAGCGGGGGGGATGAGACCCAGTACTTC. The full variable domain, rest sourced from reference TRBV11-2 and TRBJ2-5, is EAGVAQSPRYKIIEKRQSVAFWCNPISGHATLYWYQQILGQGPKLLIQFQNNGVVDDSQLPKDRFSAERLKGVDSTLKIQPAKLEDSAVYLCASTSGGDETQYFGPGTRLLVL.

V usage is TRBV4-1 and J usage is TRBJ2-7; a weak D match, TRBD2 (6 bases). The V end lost 0 bases, the J end lost 6 bases, and 15 bases lay between the germline ends. This CDR3 comprises 15 residues. Germline values: CDR1 MGHRA, CDR2 YSYEKL. In nucleotides, the CDR3 is TGCGCCAGCAGCCAAGATTGGGCGGGGAGCCGCGAGCAGTACTTC. Translation gives CASSQDWAGSREQYF.

This clonotype appeared a few times. V usage is TRBV10-1 and J usage is TRBJ2-3, with TRBD2 matching over 9 bases. V trimming: 3 bases; J trimming: 6 bases; junction bases outside the gene matches: 19. Germline lookup yields CDR1 WNHNN and CDR2 SYGVQD (reference sequence). The CDR3 runs 19 residues. CDR3 loop: CASSDPRGASGDYRDTQYF. The CDR3 DNA sequence: TGCGCCAGCAGTGACCCCCGGGGGGCTAGCGGGGACTACCGTGATACGCAGTATTTT.

This clonotype was detected a few times. The rearrangement joins TRBV6-5 to TRBJ2-2; D gene unclear. V lost 2 bases to trimming and J lost 1 base, with 2 bases between them. Germline V gives CDR1 MNHEY, CDR2 SVGAGI. This CDR3 region has 13 residues. This CDR3 reads CASSYMNTGELFF. CDR3 sequence (DNA): TGTGCCAGCAGTTACATGAACACCGGGGAGCTGTTTTTT.

J is TRBJ2-1 and V is TRBV4-1, with D maybe TRBD1 (5 bases). CDR1 is MGHRA and CDR2 is YSYEKL in the germline V gene. Trimming took off 4 bases at V and 10 bases at J, with 14 bases between the two ends. The CDR3 spans 13 residues. The CDR3 bases are TGCGCCAGCAGCCCTAGGACACAATGGGAGCAGTTCTTC. Amino acids: CASSPRTQWEQFF.

This chain connects TRBV12-3 or TRBV12-4 to TRBJ2-1, with TRBD1 identical over 7 bases. The CDR3 consists of 13 residues. V shed 6 bases, J shed 6 bases, and the junction held 5 bases outside the gene matches. This chain's CDR3 is CASSPGTVNEQFF. The CDR3 nucleotides read TGTGCCAGCAGCCCCGGGACAGTCAATGAGCAGTTCTTC.

The V call is TRBV28, the J call TRBJ1-1; D is perhaps TRBD1 (5 bases). Germline assignment: CDR1 MDHEN and CDR2 SYDVKM. The V end was cut by 2 bases, the J end by 11 bases, with 9 bases between. The CDR3 runs to 11 residues. The CDR3 reads CASSLGRAAFF. In nucleotides, the CDR3 is TGTGCCAGCAGTTTAGGCAGGGCGGCTTTCTTT.

The V gene is TRBV7-2, the J gene TRBJ2-2; 9 nucleotides line up with TRBD1. V was pared by 6 bases and J by 3 bases, with 8 bases of the junction left unmatched. CDR1 and CDR2 from the germline V gene are SGHTA and FQGNSA. This CDR3 comprises 16 residues. The CDR3 DNA reads as TGTGCCAGCAGACCACAGGGGGCAGTGGACACCGGGGAGCTGTTTTTT. Amino acid sequence: CASRPQGAVDTGELFF.

The V and J genes are TRBV20-1 and TRBJ2-5, with 9 nucleotides matching TRBD1. The germline V gene encodes CDR1 DFQATT and CDR2 SNEGSKA (reference sequence). This CDR3 contains 17 residues. J gave up 0 bases and V 3 bases, and 11 bases lay outside the gene matches. The CDR3 nucleotides read TGCAGTGCTAGCGGGACAGGGCCCATAACGTACCAAGAGACCCAGTACTTC. This encodes CSASGTGPITYQETQYF.

This clonotype was seen repeatedly, ten times or more. CDR3 protein: CAAGTFKDEQYF. The CDR3 DNA is TGTGCCGCCGGGACTTTCAAGGACGAGCAGTACTTC. This rearrangement joins TRBV3-1 to TRBJ2-7; possibly TRBD2 for D (6 bases). CDR3 size: 12 residues. Trimming shortened V by 11 bases and J by 5 bases, and 16 bases separated the two germline ends. Germline-derived CDR1 and CDR2 are LGHDT and YNNKEL (reference sequence).

This clonotype was counted only a few times. The chain uses TRBV5-1 and TRBJ2-3, with D possibly being TRBD1 or TRBD2 (5 bases each). This CDR3 comprises 14 residues. Trimming cost V 6 bases and J 6 bases, with 17 bases left between them. Per the germline V gene, CDR1 is SGHRS and CDR2 is YFSETQ. The CDR3 reads CASTWDATGDTQYF. Here the CDR3 DNA reads TGCGCCAGCACCTGGGACGCAACGGGCGATACGCAGTATTTT.

This clonotype was counted only a few times. V is TRBV5-1 and J is TRBJ2-6; 7 positions match TRBD2. Per germline, CDR1 SGHRS and CDR2 YFSETQ. V lost 0 bases to trimming and J lost 4 bases; unmatched junction nucleotides: 7. The CDR3 contains 17 residues. For the CDR3, the DNA is TGCGCCAGCAGCTTGGAAGCGGGGCCAGCCGGGGCCAACGTCCTGACTTTC. Protein product: CASSLEAGPAGANVLTF.

The chain has TRBV12-3 or TRBV12-4 and TRBJ1-6, with D tentatively TRBD1 (6 bases). V lost 1 base and J 11 bases, leaving 12 bases between the germline ends. This CDR3 comprises 14 residues. The CDR3 protein is CASSLEGEQTPLHF. DNA for the CDR3: TGTGCCAGCAGTTTAGAGGGGGAGCAAACACCCCTCCACTTT.

This clonotype was seen ten or more times. The chain has TRBV4-2 and TRBJ2-1; no firm D call. CDR3 size: 13 residues. V shed 1 base and J shed 3 bases, with 4 bases lying between them. CDR1 and CDR2 from the germline V gene are LGHNA and YNFKEQ. The CDR3 sequence: CASSQGSYNEQFF. In DNA form, the CDR3 reads TGTGCCAGCAGCCAAGGCAGCTACAATGAGCAGTTCTTC.

This clonotype was seen only a few times. This chain joins TRBV20-1 and TRBJ1-1; maybe TRBD1 (6 bases). The CDR3 covers 15 residues. The germline gives CDR1 DFQATT, CDR2 SNEGSKA (reference sequence). Trimming pared 5 bases from V and 0 bases from J, leaving 16 bases between. CDR3 region: CSALGGAHMNTEAFF. In nucleotides, the CDR3 is TGCAGTGCTCTAGGGGGGGCCCACATGAACACTGAAGCTTTCTTT.